A selection of T cell receptor beta chains follows, all from one sample in a study of shared clonotypes between healthy human individuals. Assay: immunoSEQ multiplex PCR; the TCRdb copy retains only in-frame clones and omits some. The sample includes about 770,000 clones, approximately 72% of them seen just once. The sample taken for sequencing was memory CD4+ T cells sorted from blood. These receptors were taken from a young woman in good health. CDR3s include the opening cysteine and the closing phenylalanine or tryptophan. The D gene is left open where the match is weak.

d_call v_call cdr3_aa
. TRBV28 CASSPLTGLNTEAFF
. TRBV18 CASSPIEGWRQTGYTF
TRBD1 TRBV18 CASSPPLAGTGNYGYTF
. TRBV28 CASSLGHQPQHF
. TRBV27 CASSLLGINQPQHF
TRBD1 TRBV7-9 CASSYQGAGEAFF
. TRBV5-1 CASSLEGNHGNTIYF
. TRBV11-3 CASSFGNEQFF
. TRBV27 CATARAEGEKLFF
. TRBV20-1 CSARDLYEQFF
. TRBV18 CASSPRRTSFDEQYF
. TRBV18 CASSPRAYEQYF
. TRBV1 CTRGQGHCNEQYF
. TRBV19 CASSPRTSTDTQYF
TRBD1 TRBV7-8 CASSRRLTGEVDEQYF
TRBD1 TRBV10-2 CASSGTGDYGYTF
TRBD2 TRBV2 CASIPIAGASWNEQFF
TRBD1 TRBV28 CASSFVTGTGGTYEQYF
TRBD1 TRBV29-1 CSVVQGSGNTIYF
. TRBV7-6 CASSFSDQETQYF
TRBD1 TRBV28 CASNLIYPGTGASSGYEQYF
. TRBV10-3 CAISGVAGNEQFF
. TRBV9 CASQTGPQEKRQFF
. TRBV15 CATSVGSTNYGYTF
TRBD2 TRBV5-1 CASSLGPLAGGLGYNEQFF
TRBD2 TRBV27 CASSLRPSGYGSYEQYF
TRBD2 TRBV7-8 CASSLGLAGGRSEQFF
. TRBV5-1 CASSLGAGEGTEAFF
. TRBV14 CASSQTPLGNRVYEQYF
TRBD1 TRBV28 CASSLYGTGVYEQYF
. TRBV9 CASSAPGSGRAGELFF
. TRBV30 CAWRLGNTEAFF
. TRBV18 CASSPAGSGIVHF
. TRBV5-1 CASSLGIDTGETQYF
. TRBV2 CASTQGGGRFHEQYF
. TRBV27 CASSPVGQGGTGELFF
TRBD2 TRBV5-1 CASSTTSGAYNEQFF
. TRBV19 CASSIGVNQPQHF
. TRBV30 CAWAEGKETQYF
TRBD2 TRBV14 CASSQDRLAGAVRSYNEQFF
TRBD2 TRBV18 CASSPGRADVNEQFF
TRBD1 TRBV28 CASSAGQFTPLHF
. TRBV7-9 CASSLLGSQTYEQYF
. TRBV14 CASSQDRGRMREQYF
TRBD2 TRBV10-2 CASSTPGLAFEQYF
TRBD1 TRBV11-2 CASSQRDREAKNIQYF
. TRBV28 CASGGGTGRTGELFF
. TRBV3-1/TRBV3-2 CASSQLNF
. TRBV19 CASSLGRQDTQYF
. TRBV28 CASSRPLGNGVNQNYEQYF
TRBD1 TRBV5-1 CASSPKGQGADYGYTF
. TRBV27 CASSFKGNRETQYF
. TRBV2 CASIWSGTEAFF